The 32 T cell receptor beta chains listed next were all sequenced from one sample in a study of OX40 agonist ivuxolimab in advanced cancers. The protocol was immunoSEQ multiplex PCR, while the TCRdb copy is restricted to in-frame clones and leaves out a portion. The sample lists 15,000 to 20,000 clones; 84% were seen once. This sample comprised CD4+ or CD8+ T cells sorted from blood, obtained in a trial of the OX40 agonist ivuxolimab. The receptor source for this set is an adult with an advanced solid tumor such as melanoma, head and neck, liver or kidney cancer.

The J gene is TRBJ2-2, the V gene TRBV10-1; possible D gene TRBD2, 5 bases. V lost 9 bases and J 5 bases, leaving 7 bases between the germline ends. The CDR3 covers 11 residues. Germline loops: CDR1 WNHNN, CDR2 SYGVQD (reference sequence). The CDR3 sequence is CASRGTGELFF. Here the CDR3 DNA reads TGCGCCAGTCGGGGTACCGGGGAGCTGTTTTTT.

This sequence joins TRBV5-6 and TRBJ2-5, with 8 bases that match TRBD2. V gave up 0 bases and J gave up 5 bases; unmatched junction bases: 12. There are 17 residues in the CDR3. Germline V gene lookup returns CDR1 SGHDT and CDR2 YYEEEE. The CDR3 DNA reads as TGTGCCAGCAGCTTGGTGCGGATAGCGGGGTCAGTGGAGACCCAGTACTTC. As protein: CASSLVRIAGSVETQYF.

The chain uses TRBV5-1 and TRBJ2-2; D unresolved. The germline V gene encodes CDR1 SGHRS and CDR2 YFSETQ. The CDR3 spans 15 residues. V lost 1 base to trimming and J lost 2 bases, with 9 bases between them. The CDR3: CASSLHSTNTGELFF. In DNA, the CDR3 is TGCGCCAGCAGCTTGCATAGCACTAACACCGGGGAGCTGTTTTTT.

The chain links TRBV28 to TRBJ1-4; 10 bases are a match to TRBD1. There are 14 residues in the CDR3. The ends lost 3 bases at V and 6 bases at J; junction bases unmatched: 1. Germline V CDR1 and CDR2: MDHEN, SYDVKM. The CDR3 protein is CASSLGTGDEKLFF. Written as DNA, the CDR3 is TGTGCCAGCAGTTTGGGGACAGGGGATGAAAAACTGTTTTTT.

This sequence joins TRBV29-1 and TRBJ2-7; tentatively, D is TRBD1 or TRBD2 (5 bases each). This CDR3 region has 12 residues. Germline V gene data show CDR1 as SQVTM and CDR2 as ANQGSEA. V gave up 6 bases and J gave up 5 bases, with 14 bases separating them. CDR3 amino acids: CSVTRGTNEQYF. The CDR3 region has the DNA TGCAGCGTCACGAGGGGAACCAACGAGCAGTACTTC.

The genes are TRBV19 and TRBJ1-1; TRBD1 aligns across 8 bases. Germline CDR1 reads LNHDA; CDR2 reads SQIVND (reference sequence). This CDR3 is 16 amino acids long. V lost 5 bases to trimming and J lost 0 bases; unmatched junction nucleotides: 8. CDR3 sequence (DNA): TGTGCCAGTAGTCCTAGGTGGGGACAGGTGAACACTGAAGCTTTCTTT. Amino acid sequence: CASSPRWGQVNTEAFF. The variable domain in full, completed from reference TRBV19 and TRBJ1-1, reads DGGITQSPKYLFRKEGQNVTLSCEQNLNHDAMYWYRQDPGQGLRLIYYSQIVNDFQKGDIAEGYSVSREKKESFPLTVTSAQKNPTAFYLCASSPRWGQVNTEAFFGQGTRLTVV.

The gene calls are TRBV15 and TRBJ2-3; D is ambiguous. V was clipped by 1 base and J by 5 bases, with 13 bases between them. Germline V lookup: CDR1 LNHNV, CDR2 YYDKDF (reference sequence). CDR3 length: 15 amino acids. The CDR3 DNA follows: TGTGCCACCAGCAGAGTGGGTCTATTTGGAGATACGCAGTATTTT. Encoded protein: CATSRVGLFGDTQYF.

V is TRBV29-1 and J is TRBJ2-1, with D possibly TRBD2 on 6 matching bases. Trimming removed 5 bases from V and 0 bases from J, with 14 bases in between. The CDR3 runs to 15 residues. Germline-derived CDR1 and CDR2 are SQVTM and ANQGSEA. Here the CDR3 DNA reads TGCAGCGTTCATAGCGGTCCCAGCTCCTACAATGAGCAGTTCTTC. Translation: CSVHSGPSSYNEQFF.

On this clone: The sample holds other DNA sequences that translate to the same CDR3. This chain joins TRBV6-1 and TRBJ1-5; D is unresolved. Trimming removed 4 bases from V and 0 bases from J, with 10 bases in between. CDR1 and CDR2 (germline): MNHNS, SASEGT. The CDR3 consists of 15 residues. DNA of the CDR3: TGTGCCAGCAGTGCGGACCTCTATAGCAATCAGCCCCAGCATTTT. Protein: CASSADLYSNQPQHF.

The DNA of the CDR3 is TGTGCCAGCAGCTTGCAGGGGTTAAGCAATCAGCCCCAGCATTTT. Amino acid sequence: CASSLQGLSNQPQHF. The chain recombines TRBV11-3 with TRBJ1-5; TRBD1 might be the D (6 bases). The CDR3 is made up of 15 amino acids. Germline CDR1 reads SGHNT; CDR2 reads YENEEA. Trimming removed 3 bases from V and 1 base from J, with 10 bases in between.

This clone was recorded once. J is TRBJ2-7 and V is TRBV2; 10 nucleotides agree with TRBD1. J was trimmed by 5 bases and V by 7 bases; bases with no gene match: 5. The CDR3 is made up of 13 amino acids. Germline-derived CDR1 and CDR2 are SNHLY and FYNNEI. The DNA for the CDR3 is TGTGCCAGCATGGGGACAGGGGTCCACGAGCAGTACTTC. As protein: CASMGTGVHEQYF.

This clone has more than one count but fewer than ten. V usage is TRBV2 and J usage is TRBJ2-7; 8 nucleotides agree with TRBD1. The V gene's germline CDR1 is SNHLY and CDR2 FYNNEI. Germline trimming cut 6 bases from V and 6 bases from J; bases unmatched to any gene: 13. The CDR3 contains 15 residues. CDR3 nucleotide sequence: TGTGCCAGCAGGGACCAGGACAGGGCAGGGGGCGAGCAGTACTTC. Translating it yields CASRDQDRAGGEQYF.

The chain combines TRBV6-6 with TRBJ1-1, with D uncertain. Germline V gene lookup returns CDR1 MNHNY and CDR2 SVGAGI (reference sequence). This CDR3 is built from 12 residues. V lost 6 bases to trimming and J lost 5 bases, with 10 bases between them. The CDR3: CASSSVGTEAFF. The CDR3, as DNA: TGTGCCAGCAGCTCTGTGGGGACTGAAGCTTTCTTT.

V gene TRBV5-1 combines with J gene TRBJ2-1, with 7 nucleotides matching TRBD2. CDR3 length: 15 amino acids. V dropped 4 bases and J dropped 3; count of bases not matched to a gene: 7. Germline loops: CDR1 SGHRS, CDR2 YFSETQ. CDR3 residues: CASSQGAGDYNEQFF. Written as DNA, the CDR3 is TGCGCCAGCAGCCAGGGCGCGGGAGACTACAATGAGCAGTTCTTC.

The CDR3 sequence: CASSLGRQAQAFF. CDR3 DNA sequence: TGTGCCAGCAGCTTGGGGCGACAGGCTCAAGCTTTCTTT. V usage is TRBV11-2 and J usage is TRBJ1-1; D perhaps matches TRBD1 (6 bases). Germline V CDR1 and CDR2: SGHAT, FQNNGV. V lost 3 bases and J lost 9, with 14 bases in between. CDR3 length equals 13 residues.

The chain recombines TRBV15 with TRBJ1-2; D gene unclear. Germline CDR1 and CDR2: LNHNV and YYDKDF (reference sequence). Trimming cost V 7 bases and J 0 bases, with 15 bases left between them. The CDR3 consists of 15 residues. CDR3 nucleotides: TGTGCCACCACTATGGCGAACGAGGCTAACTATGGCTACACCTTC. Its translation is CATTMANEANYGYTF.

This rearrangement joins TRBV5-1 to TRBJ2-2; tentative D call: TRBD2 (6 bases). CDR1 and CDR2 from the germline V gene are SGHRS and YFSETQ. Trimming took 9 bases from V and 4 from J, leaving 16 bases between them. The CDR3 is 14 amino acids. Here the CDR3 DNA reads TGCGCCACCGGGGGTTTTGATCCCACCGGGGAGCTGTTTTTT. This codes for CATGGFDPTGELFF.

The V and J genes are TRBV30 and TRBJ2-3, with D perhaps TRBD2 (6 bases). The CDR3 has 16 residues. Germline V gives CDR1 GTSNPN, CDR2 SVGIG (reference sequence). The V and J ends lost 0 bases and 8 bases respectively, with 21 bases between them. The CDR3 reads CAWSVGSGSYSATQYF. The CDR3 DNA reads as TGTGCCTGGAGTGTGGGTAGCGGTAGTTATTCGGCTACGCAGTATTTT.

The genes are TRBV28 and TRBJ1-1; D is unclear. The CDR3 covers 14 residues. Per the germline V gene, CDR1 is MDHEN and CDR2 is SYDVKM. V lost 11 bases and J 3 bases, leaving 19 bases between the germline ends. The CDR3 DNA is TGTGCCGTCCGGGAGACGACACCTTACACTGAAGCTTTCTTT. Its translation: CAVRETTPYTEAFF. The complete variable domain, with remaining parts taken from reference TRBV28 and TRBJ1-1, reads DVKVTQSSRYLVKRTGEKVFLECVQDMDHENMFWYRQDPGLGLRLIYFSYDVKMKEKGDIPEGYSVSREKKERFSLILESASTNQTSMYLCAVRETTPYTEAFFGQGTRLTVV.

The V and J genes are TRBV18 and TRBJ1-5; weak D call: TRBD1 (6 bases). The CDR3 consists of 13 residues. The germline CDR1 and CDR2 sequences are KGHSH and LQKENI. V shed 5 bases and J shed 4 bases, with 9 bases lying between them. CDR3 coding DNA: TGTGCCAGCTCAGGAGGACAGAATCAGCCCCAGCATTTT. The encoded protein is CASSGGQNQPQHF. The full variable domain, in which reference TRBV18 and TRBJ1-5 provide the parts outside the CDR3, is NAGVMQNPRHLVRRRGQEARLRCSPMKGHSHVYWYRQLPEEGLKFMVYLQKENIIDESGMPKERFSAEFPKEGPSILRIQQVVRGDSAAYFCASSGGQNQPQHFGDGTRLSIL.

By frequency in the sample, this clone is medium-sized (0.01 to 0.1%). The V gene is TRBV9, the J gene TRBJ2-7; TRBD1 might be the D (5 bases). The V gene's germline CDR1 is SGDLS and CDR2 YYNGEE. The CDR3 has 13 residues. The germline V and J ends were trimmed by 3 bases and 6 bases, with 13 bases remaining between them. CDR3 loop: CASSAYTGGEQYF. CDR3 in DNA: TGTGCCAGCAGCGCATATACAGGCGGCGAGCAGTACTTC.

The rearrangement uses TRBV7-3 and TRBJ1-2; D call uncertain. Germline CDR1 SGHTA, CDR2 FQGTGA. This CDR3 region has 13 residues. V lost 4 bases and J 4 bases, leaving 10 bases between the germline ends. Here the CDR3 DNA reads TGTGCCAGCAGCTCCGGGGAGAGCTATGGCTACACCTTC. Translated, it gives CASSSGESYGYTF. Complete variable domain (other parts from reference TRBV7-3 and TRBJ1-2): GAGVSQTPSNKVTEKGKYVELRCDPISGHTALYWYRQSLGQGPEFLIYFQGTGAADDSGLPNDRFFAVRPEGSVSTLKIQRTERGDSAVYLCASSSGESYGYTFGSGTRLTVV.

This chain uses TRBV7-8 with TRBJ2-5; 7 bases align to TRBD1. Judging by the DNA end, TRBJ2-7 fits better; the J call may be wrong. The CDR3 runs 15 residues. The germline gives CDR1 SGHVS, CDR2 FQNEAQ. As DNA, the CDR3 is TGTGCCAGCAGCATACGGGACAGCGATTTCGCCGAGCAGTACTTC. Amino acid sequence: CASSIRDSDFAEQYF.

This rearrangement joins TRBV2 to TRBJ1-5; D call uncertain. This CDR3 has 14 amino acids. The germline V gene has CDR1 SNHLY and CDR2 FYNNEI. The V and J ends lost 1 base and 2 bases respectively, with 6 bases between them. In DNA, the CDR3 is TGTGCCAGCAGTGAAGGGCAGCGCAATCAGCCCCAGCATTTT. This translates into CASSEGQRNQPQHF.

The V call is TRBV2, the J call TRBJ2-3; 7 bases are shared with TRBD1. Germline CDR1 and CDR2: SNHLY and FYNNEI. The V segment lost 4 bases and the J segment 1 base; nucleotides outside the gene matches: 5. The CDR3 loop spans 15 amino acids. The CDR3: CASSVGDRGTDTQYF. The CDR3 DNA follows: TGTGCCAGCAGTGTTGGAGACAGGGGCACAGATACGCAGTATTTT.

This clone appeared a single time. The genes are TRBV19 and TRBJ2-7; 9 nucleotides match TRBD1. Germline CDR1 reads LNHDA; CDR2 reads SQIVND (reference sequence). This CDR3 is 14 amino acids long. V trimming: 7 bases; J trimming: 3 bases; junction bases outside the gene matches: 7. CDR3 protein: CASTSGTGHYEQYF. The CDR3, as DNA: TGTGCCAGTACCTCAGGGACAGGGCACTACGAGCAGTACTTC. The full variable domain, with the rest looked up from reference TRBV19 and TRBJ2-7, is DGGITQSPKYLFRKEGQNVTLSCEQNLNHDAMYWYRQDPGQGLRLIYYSQIVNDFQKGDIAEGYSVSREKKESFPLTVTSAQKNPTAFYLCASTSGTGHYEQYFGPGTRLTVT.

This chain uses TRBV30 with TRBJ2-1, with TRBD1 identical over 7 bases. The V segment lost 7 bases and the J segment 6 bases; nucleotides outside the gene matches: 6. CDR3 size: 12 residues. Germline assignment: CDR1 GTSNPN and CDR2 SVGIG (reference sequence). DNA for the CDR3: TGTGCCTTATACAGGGGAGCCAATGAGCAGTTCTTC. Encoded protein: CALYRGANEQFF.

This chain links TRBV15 with TRBJ1-1; D gene uncertain. The germline V gene has CDR1 LNHNV and CDR2 YYDKDF (reference sequence). The CDR3 is made up of 13 amino acids. The germline V and J ends were trimmed by 8 bases and 5 bases, with 15 bases remaining between them. The CDR3 DNA follows: TGTGCCACCGCCCCGGCGGGTGGGACTGAAGCTTTCTTT. Protein sequence: CATAPAGGTEAFF.

The chain recombines TRBV7-2 with TRBJ2-2; TRBD2 matches at 10 bases. The germline CDR1 and CDR2 sequences are SGHTA and FQGNSA. This CDR3 is 17 amino acids long. Germline trimming cut 6 bases from V and 0 bases from J; bases unmatched to any gene: 7. The DNA of the CDR3 is TGTGCCAGCAGGAAGACTAGCGGGCCTGCGAACACCGGGGAGCTGTTTTTT. It codes for CASRKTSGPANTGELFF.

The V gene is TRBV5-6, the J gene TRBJ2-1, with D maybe TRBD1 (5 bases). Trimming removed 1 base at V and 0 bases at J, with 11 bases between. The CDR3 sequence is 16 residues long. CDR1 is SGHDT and CDR2 is YYEEEE in the germline V gene. This CDR3 is CASSLYGASSYNEQFF. CDR3 sequence (DNA): TGTGCCAGCAGCTTGTATGGGGCGAGCTCCTACAATGAGCAGTTCTTC.

V usage is TRBV9 and J usage is TRBJ2-7, with 12 bases aligning to TRBD1. The CDR3 totals 15 residues. Trimming at V came to 3 bases and at J to 4 bases, leaving 5 bases not matched to a gene. Germline CDR1 reads SGDLS; CDR2 reads YYNGEE. Here the CDR3 reads CASSGGQGARYEQYF. CDR3 DNA: TGTGCCAGCAGCGGGGGACAGGGGGCGCGGTACGAGCAGTACTTC.

The chain combines TRBV25-1 with TRBJ2-4, with D hard to call. Between the trimmed V and J ends, which lost 1 base and 8 bases, there was a span of 15 bases. Germline V gene lookup returns CDR1 MGHDK and CDR2 SYGVNS. This CDR3 has 15 amino acids. CDR3 amino acids: CASSEFGSRRDIQYF. The CDR3 coding sequence is TGTGCCAGCAGTGAATTTGGCTCCCGAAGAGACATTCAGTACTTC.